The clone carrying this T cell receptor (beta chain) has just a few counts. On cycle 4 day 1 and cycle 7 day 1, as well as at baseline, blood was sampled. This entry is derived from a study of OX40 agonist ivuxolimab in advanced cancers. Overall study: Each dose-escalation patient presented with hepatocellular carcinoma, melanoma, renal cell or head and neck cancer. Among those enrolled, mean age was around 60 years (range roughly 23 to 90) and about 79% were male.

This table comes from immunoSEQ multiplex PCR, and its TCRdb copy is limited to in-frame clones, with some not included. The sample gives around 45,000 clones, 80% of which show up once; around 9.3% is in the top ten. Trimming removed 6 bases at V and 3 bases at J, with 11 bases between. Germline CDR1 WNHNN, CDR2 SYGVQD (reference sequence). This CDR3 is built from 13 residues. The input for sequencing was CD4+ or CD8+ T cells sorted from blood, taken in a trial of the OX40 agonist ivuxolimab. J is TRBJ2-5 and V is TRBV10-1; no definite D call. This clonotype was sampled from an adult with an advanced solid tumor such as melanoma, head and neck, liver or kidney cancer. The CDR3: CASSRSMEETQYF. In nucleotides, the CDR3 is TGCGCCAGCAGCCGGTCCATGGAAGAGACCCAGTACTTC.